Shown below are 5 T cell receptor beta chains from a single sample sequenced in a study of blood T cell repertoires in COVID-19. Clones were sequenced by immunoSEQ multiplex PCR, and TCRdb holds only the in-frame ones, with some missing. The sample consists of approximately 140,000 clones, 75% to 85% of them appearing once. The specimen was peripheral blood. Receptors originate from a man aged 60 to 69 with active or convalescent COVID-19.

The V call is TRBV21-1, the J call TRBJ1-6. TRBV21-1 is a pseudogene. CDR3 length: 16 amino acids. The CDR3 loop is CASSKPPAPGNSPLHF. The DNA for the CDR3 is TGTGCCAGCAGCAAACCGCCCGCGCCCGGTAATTCACCCCTCCACTTT.

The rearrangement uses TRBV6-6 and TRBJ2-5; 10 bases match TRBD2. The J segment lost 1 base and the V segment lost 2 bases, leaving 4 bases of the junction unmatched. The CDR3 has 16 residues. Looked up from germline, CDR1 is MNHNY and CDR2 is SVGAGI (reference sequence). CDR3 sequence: CASSYGPSGGQETQYF. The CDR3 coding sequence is TGTGCCAGCAGTTACGGGCCTAGCGGGGGCCAAGAGACCCAGTACTTC.

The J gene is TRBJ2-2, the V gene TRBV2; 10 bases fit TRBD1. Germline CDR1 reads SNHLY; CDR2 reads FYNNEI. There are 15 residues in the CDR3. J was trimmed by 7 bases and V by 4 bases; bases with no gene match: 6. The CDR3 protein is CASSGRTGGGGELFF. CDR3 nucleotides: TGTGCCAGCAGTGGACGGACAGGGGGTGGCGGGGAGCTGTTTTTT.

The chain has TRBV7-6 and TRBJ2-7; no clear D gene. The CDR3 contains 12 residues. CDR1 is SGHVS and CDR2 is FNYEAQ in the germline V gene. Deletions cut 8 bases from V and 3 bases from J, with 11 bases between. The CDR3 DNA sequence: TGTGCCAGCTGGAGTAACCTCTACGAGCAGTACTTC. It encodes CASWSNLYEQYF. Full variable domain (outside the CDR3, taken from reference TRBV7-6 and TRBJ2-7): GAGVSQSPRYKVTKRGQDVALRCDPISGHVSLYWYRQALGQGPEFLTYFNYEAQQDKSGLPNDRFSAERPEGSISTLTIQRTEQRDSAMYRCASWSNLYEQYFGPGTRLTVT.

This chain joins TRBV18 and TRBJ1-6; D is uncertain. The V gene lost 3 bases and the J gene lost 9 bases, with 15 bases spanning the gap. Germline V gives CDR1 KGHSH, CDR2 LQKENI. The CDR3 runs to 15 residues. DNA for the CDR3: TGTGCCAGCTCACCTCCAGGAACCCTGGGTTCACCCCTCCACTTT. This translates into CASSPPGTLGSPLHF.